Following are 8 T cell receptor beta chains from one sample sequenced in a study of blood T cell repertoires in COVID-19. Only in-frame clones appear in the TCRdb table, and some are missing; sequencing was by immunoSEQ multiplex PCR. Of about 26,000 clones in the sample, 90% were seen once. Input material: peripheral blood. The receptors shown here come from a man between 70 and 80 years old with acute or convalescent COVID-19.

The rearrangement uses TRBV24-1 and TRBJ2-7; possible D gene TRBD1, 7 bases. With 5 bases removed from V and 7 bases from J, the gap between germline ends came to 17 bases. CDR3 length equals 14 residues. Germline V lookup: CDR1 KGHDR, CDR2 SFDVKD. This chain's CDR3 is CATSATGSAGEQYF. As DNA, the CDR3 is TGTGCCACCAGTGCGACAGGGTCTGCGGGGGAGCAGTACTTC.

The chain links TRBV5-4 to TRBJ1-2, with 8 bases matching TRBD1. Germline CDR1 is SGHNT and CDR2 is YYREEE (reference sequence). This CDR3 region has 16 residues. Trimming at V came to 4 bases and at J to 1 base, leaving 9 bases not matched to a gene. CDR3 nucleotide sequence: TGTGCCAGCAGCCCGGAGGGGGACAGGTTTAACTATGGCTACACCTTC. Protein: CASSPEGDRFNYGYTF.

The rearrangement joins TRBV6-5 to TRBJ2-1; 13 bases are a match to TRBD2. The length of the CDR3 is 15 residues. The V and J ends lost 4 bases and 7 bases, in that order; junction bases with no gene match: 4. Germline V gene sequence: CDR1 MNHEY, CDR2 SVGAGI. The CDR3 spells CASSSPTSGRNEQFF. The CDR3 nucleotides read TGTGCCAGCAGTTCTCCGACTAGCGGGAGGAATGAGCAGTTCTTC.

This chain connects TRBV19 to TRBJ1-5; D is unresolved. Deletions cut 7 bases from V and 4 bases from J, with 11 bases between. The CDR3 has 13 amino acids. From germline, CDR1 is LNHDA and CDR2 SQIVND (reference sequence). The CDR3 sequence: CASKTALNQPQHF. CDR3 nucleotide sequence: TGTGCCAGTAAAACAGCCCTAAATCAGCCCCAGCATTTT.

The chain has TRBV11-3 and TRBJ2-1, with 14 bases lining up with TRBD2. The CDR3 consists of 18 residues. Trimming at V came to 5 bases and at J to 0 bases, leaving 6 bases not matched to a gene. Germline V gives CDR1 SGHNT, CDR2 YENEEA. The CDR3 DNA reads TGTGCCAGCAGCCACGGGACTAGCGGGAGCCCCTCCTACAATGAGCAGTTCTTC. Translation: CASSHGTSGSPSYNEQFF.

This clone was recorded only once. The chain uses TRBV28 and TRBJ1-2; D perhaps matches TRBD1 (5 bases). Germline CDR1 MDHEN, CDR2 SYDVKM. The germline V and J ends were trimmed by 4 bases and 1 base, with 13 bases remaining between them. The CDR3 has 15 amino acids. As DNA, the CDR3 is TGTGCCAGCAGTTATACAGGCGCTAATAACTATGGCTACACCTTC. Its translation: CASSYTGANNYGYTF.

V is TRBV5-8 and J is TRBJ2-1; 10 positions match TRBD2. J lost 3 bases, V lost 3 bases, and 6 bases had no gene match. From germline, CDR1 is SGHTS and CDR2 YDEGEE. The CDR3 consists of 16 residues. CDR3 sequence: CASSSPTSGYYNEQFF. CDR3 coding DNA: TGTGCCAGCAGCTCCCCGACTAGCGGGTACTACAATGAGCAGTTCTTC.

V is TRBV2 and J is TRBJ1-2, with 10 bases identical to TRBD1. Germline V gene sequence: CDR1 SNHLY, CDR2 FYNNEI. V lost 4 bases, J lost 6 bases, and 8 bases stayed unmatched. This CDR3 is built from 15 residues. DNA of the CDR3: TGTGCCAGCAGTGCAAATCCGGGACAGGGGAATGGCTACACCTTC. As protein: CASSANPGQGNGYTF. The whole variable domain, remainder taken from reference TRBV2 and TRBJ1-2, is EPEVTQTPSHQVTQMGQEVILRCVPISNHLYFYWYRQILGQKVEFLVSFYNNEISEKSEIFDDQFSVERPDGSNFTLKIRSTKLEDSAMYFCASSANPGQGNGYTFGSGTRLTVV.